A selection of T cell receptor beta chains follows, all from one sample in a study of blood T cells in healthy people across ages. TCRdb fed the 5' RACE reads into MiXCR, producing one record per CDR3 protein. The data contain 600,000 to 1,000,000 distinct CDR3 sequences, 58% of them singletons. The sample taken for sequencing was blood. The source of these receptors is a man under 40 in good health. CDR3s include the opening cysteine and the closing phenylalanine or tryptophan. A D gene is named only where the DNA matches it firmly. Expanded clones are given a class, and other clones once, few, many or no size at all.

d_call j_call v_call clone_size cdr3_nt cdr3_aa
NA TRBJ2-7 TRBV6-2/TRBV6-3 NA TGTGCCAGCAGTTACTCTGAGTGGGTGCGGGTCGAGCAGTACTTC CASSYSEWVRVEQYF
TRBD1 TRBJ1-4 TRBV20-1 NA TGCAGTGCTGCCCTGGGACAGGGTGAAAAACTGTTTTTT CSAALGQGEKLFF
NA TRBJ2-1 TRBV7-9 NA TGTGCCAGCAGTACGGGACTTGGGGTTGGGAATGAGCAGTTCTTC CASSTGLGVGNEQFF
NA TRBJ1-5 TRBV3-1 NA TGTGCCAGCAGCCAACAGGGATCAGGACAGCCCCAGCATTTT CASSQQGSGQPQHF
NA TRBJ2-5 TRBV7-2 NA TGTGCCAGCAGCTTAGACTATCGTGGCTCCCTGGGGACCCAGTACTTC CASSLDYRGSLGTQYF
NA TRBJ1-1 TRBV12-3/TRBV12-4 NA TGTGCCAGCAGTTTAGCGCAGGTGGGGTTTGAAGCTTTCTTT CASSLAQVGFEAFF
TRBD1 TRBJ2-7 TRBV6-5 few TGTGCCAGCAGTTACGAAGGGGGCGCCTACGAGCAGTACTTC CASSYEGGAYEQYF
NA TRBJ2-7 TRBV6-2/TRBV6-3 NA TGTGCCAGCAGTTACTCAGGTCCGGGTTCCAACGAGCAGTACTTC CASSYSGPGSNEQYF
TRBD2 TRBJ2-5 TRBV20-1 NA TGCAGTGCTGGAGGGACTAATCGAGAGACCCAGTACTTC CSAGGTNRETQYF
NA TRBJ1-2 TRBV28 NA TGTGCCACCATCTATGGGGAGGACGGCTACACCTTC CATIYGEDGYTF
TRBD2 TRBJ2-1 TRBV11-2 NA TGTGCCAGCAGCGACAGCGGGAGAGGAGGAAATGAGCAGTTCTTC CASSDSGRGGNEQFF
NA TRBJ2-6 TRBV13 NA TGTGCCAGCAGCCCCAGGGCAGGGTGGACTGGGGCCAACGTCCTGACTTTC CASSPRAGWTGANVLTF
NA TRBJ2-3 TRBV2 once TGTGCCAGCAGCCAAAGGGACCGCCGCACAGATACGCAGTATTTT CASSQRDRRTDTQYF
TRBD1 TRBJ2-7 TRBV7-8 NA TGTGCCAGCAGCAAGGACAGGCCCGCCTACGAGCAGTACTTC CASSKDRPAYEQYF
TRBD2 TRBJ2-3 TRBV20-1 NA TGCAGTGCTAGGGGGGGACTAGCGGGAGTGGAGCCCGGTCCAGATACGCAGTATTTT CSARGGLAGVEPGPDTQYF
TRBD1 TRBJ2-1 TRBV7-9 NA TGTGCCAGCAGCGCGGACAGGGGCTATGAGCAGTTCTTC CASSADRGYEQFF
NA TRBJ1-6 TRBV20-1 NA TGCAGTGCTAGAGATGGTTTGGGACTGGAAAATTCACCCCTCCACTTT CSARDGLGLENSPLHF